This TCR beta chain was retrieved from a study of T cells in localized non-small cell lung cancer. Notes on the study in general: An association was observed between higher blood T cell density and longer overall survival. Because sequencing included only one region (of the tumor), heterogeneity remains possible. There was higher T cell clonality in uninvolved adjacent lung than in tumor, and it was highest there. A median of approximately 50 of the top 100 tumor clones appeared in adjacent lung, which was paired and uninvolved.

Clones were sequenced by immunoSEQ multiplex PCR, and TCRdb holds only the in-frame ones, with some missing. In the table there are about 21,000 clones, 65% to 85% of which are singletons. V was cut by 0 bases and J by 4 bases, with 19 bases left in between. This CDR3 region has 18 residues. Per the germline V gene, CDR1 is LGHNA and CDR2 is YSLEER. Remarks on this clone: Antigen: not known.

This clonotype originated in a man aged 35 to 69 with stage I lung adenocarcinoma. The source material was peripheral blood, sampled before any cancer treatment. The J gene is TRBJ1-3, the V gene TRBV4-3; unclear D gene. The CDR3 DNA follows: TGCGCCAGCAGCCAAGATATCTGGAGGGTAAGAGGAGGAAACACCATATATTTT. It translates to CASSQDIWRVRGGNTIYF.